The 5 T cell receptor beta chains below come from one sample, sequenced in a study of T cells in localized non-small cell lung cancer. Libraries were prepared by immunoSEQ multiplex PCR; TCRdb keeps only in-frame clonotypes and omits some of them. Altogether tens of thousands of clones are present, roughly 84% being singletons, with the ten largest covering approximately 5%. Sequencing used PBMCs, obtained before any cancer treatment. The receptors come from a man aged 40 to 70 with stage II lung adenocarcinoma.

DNA of the CDR3: TGTGCCAGCAGCGCCGACAAATCCAAAAACATTCAGTACTTC. Its protein is CASSADKSKNIQYF. V usage is TRBV7-9 and J usage is TRBJ2-4; no reliable D call. V was clipped by 5 bases and J by 2 bases, with 10 bases between them. The CDR3 length is 14 residues. Germline V gene data show CDR1 as SEHNR and CDR2 as FQNEAQ (reference sequence). The whole variable domain, remainder taken from reference TRBV7-9 and TRBJ2-4, is DTGVSQNPRHKITKRGQNVTFRCDPISEHNRLYWYRQTLGQGPEFLTYFQNEAQLEKSRLLSDRFSAERPKGSFSTLEIQRTEQGDSAMYLCASSADKSKNIQYFGAGTRLSVL.

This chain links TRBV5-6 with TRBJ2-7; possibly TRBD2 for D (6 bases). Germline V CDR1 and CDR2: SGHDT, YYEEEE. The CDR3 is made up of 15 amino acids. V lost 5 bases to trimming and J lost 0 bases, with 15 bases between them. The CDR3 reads CASRVADVPSYEQYF. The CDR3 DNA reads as TGTGCCAGCAGGGTAGCGGATGTGCCCTCCTACGAGCAGTACTTC.

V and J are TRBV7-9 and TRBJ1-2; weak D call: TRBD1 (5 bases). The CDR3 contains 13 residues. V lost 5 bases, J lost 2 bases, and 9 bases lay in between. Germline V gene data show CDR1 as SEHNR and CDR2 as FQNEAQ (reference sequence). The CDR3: CASSATENYGYTF. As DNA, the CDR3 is TGTGCCAGCAGCGCGACAGAAAACTATGGCTACACCTTC.

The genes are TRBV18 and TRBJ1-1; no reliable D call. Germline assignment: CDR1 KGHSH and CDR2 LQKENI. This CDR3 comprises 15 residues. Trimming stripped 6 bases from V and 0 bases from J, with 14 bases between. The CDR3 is CASSPGRAMNTEAFF. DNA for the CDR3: TGTGCCAGCTCCCCGGGAAGGGCAATGAACACTGAAGCTTTCTTT.

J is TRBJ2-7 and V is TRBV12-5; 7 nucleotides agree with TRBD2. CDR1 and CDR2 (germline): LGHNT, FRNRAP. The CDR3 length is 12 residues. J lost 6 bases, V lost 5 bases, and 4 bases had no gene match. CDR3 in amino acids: CASGLGGFEQYF. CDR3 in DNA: TGTGCTAGTGGTCTGGGAGGGTTCGAGCAGTACTTC.